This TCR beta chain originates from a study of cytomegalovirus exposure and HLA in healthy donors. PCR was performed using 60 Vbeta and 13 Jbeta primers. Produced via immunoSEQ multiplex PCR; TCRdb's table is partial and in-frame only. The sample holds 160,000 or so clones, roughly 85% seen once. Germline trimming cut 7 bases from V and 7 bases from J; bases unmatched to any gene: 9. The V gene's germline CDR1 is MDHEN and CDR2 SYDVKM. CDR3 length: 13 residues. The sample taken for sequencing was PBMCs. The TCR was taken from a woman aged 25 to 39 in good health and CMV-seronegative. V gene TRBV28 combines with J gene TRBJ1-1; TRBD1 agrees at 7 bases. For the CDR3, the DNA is TGTGCCAGCACCCAAGACAGGGTACGTGAAGCTTTCTTT. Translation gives CASTQDRVREAFF.